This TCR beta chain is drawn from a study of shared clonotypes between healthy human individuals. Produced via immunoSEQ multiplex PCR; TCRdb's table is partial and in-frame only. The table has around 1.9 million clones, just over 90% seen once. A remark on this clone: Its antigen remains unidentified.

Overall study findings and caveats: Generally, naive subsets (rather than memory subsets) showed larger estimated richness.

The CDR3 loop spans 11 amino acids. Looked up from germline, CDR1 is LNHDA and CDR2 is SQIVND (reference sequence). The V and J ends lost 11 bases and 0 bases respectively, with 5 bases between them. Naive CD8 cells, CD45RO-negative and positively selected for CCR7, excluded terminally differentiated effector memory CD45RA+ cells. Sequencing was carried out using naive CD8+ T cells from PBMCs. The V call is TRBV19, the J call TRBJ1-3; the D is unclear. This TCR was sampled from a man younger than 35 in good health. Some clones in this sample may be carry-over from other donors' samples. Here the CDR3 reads CACDSGNTIYF. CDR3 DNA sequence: TGTGCCTGTGACTCTGGAAACACCATATATTTT.